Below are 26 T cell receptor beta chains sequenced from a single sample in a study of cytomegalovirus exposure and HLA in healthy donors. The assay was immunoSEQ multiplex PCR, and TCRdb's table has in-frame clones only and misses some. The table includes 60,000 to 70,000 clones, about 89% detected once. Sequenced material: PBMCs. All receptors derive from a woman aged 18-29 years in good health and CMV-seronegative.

DNA of the CDR3: TGTGCCAGCAGTTACTCTCTTCAGGGGCCGAGCGAGCAGTACTTC. The encoded protein is CASSYSLQGPSEQYF. V gene TRBV6-6 combines with J gene TRBJ2-7, with D perhaps matching TRBD1 (6 bases). Trimming shortened V by 0 bases and J by 6 bases, and 15 bases separated the two germline ends. The CDR3 extends over 15 amino acids. Germline V CDR1 and CDR2: MNHNY, SVGAGI (reference sequence).

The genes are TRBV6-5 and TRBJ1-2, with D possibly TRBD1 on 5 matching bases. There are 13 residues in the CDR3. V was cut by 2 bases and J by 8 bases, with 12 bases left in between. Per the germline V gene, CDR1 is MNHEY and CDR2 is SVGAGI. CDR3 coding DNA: TGTGCCAGCAGTTACGGAGACAGTCTGGGCTACACCTTC. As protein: CASSYGDSLGYTF.

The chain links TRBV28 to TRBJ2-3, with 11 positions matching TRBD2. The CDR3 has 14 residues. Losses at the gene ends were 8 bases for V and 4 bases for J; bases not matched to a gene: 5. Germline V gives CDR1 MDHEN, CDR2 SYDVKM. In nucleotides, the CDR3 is TGTGCCAGCGTAGCGGGAGGGCCGCCAGATACGCAGTATTTT. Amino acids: CASVAGGPPDTQYF.

The CDR3 DNA sequence: TGTGCCAGCTCACCAAACCTAGCGGGATGGGACAATGAGCAGTTCTTC. This sequence encodes CASSPNLAGWDNEQFF. This chain uses TRBV18 with TRBJ2-1; 9 nucleotides agree with TRBD2. After removal of 2 bases from V and 5 bases from J, the junction contained 7 bases not matched to a gene. The CDR3 loop spans 16 amino acids. Germline V gene sequence: CDR1 KGHSH, CDR2 LQKENI.

CDR3 loop: CASSSPTSESTDTQYF. The CDR3 nucleotides read TGTGCCAGCAGTTCCCCAACTAGCGAAAGCACAGATACGCAGTATTTT. This sequence joins TRBV27 and TRBJ2-3; 7 bases align to TRBD2. Germline V gene data show CDR1 as MNHEY and CDR2 as SMNVEV (reference sequence). There are 16 residues in the CDR3. V lost 4 bases, J lost 0 bases, and 7 bases stayed unmatched.

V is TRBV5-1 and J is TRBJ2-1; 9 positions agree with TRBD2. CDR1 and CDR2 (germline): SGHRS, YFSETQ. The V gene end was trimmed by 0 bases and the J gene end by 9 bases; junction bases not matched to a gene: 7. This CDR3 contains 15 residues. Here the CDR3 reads CASSLEVAGDGEQFF. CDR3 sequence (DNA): TGCGCCAGCAGCTTGGAAGTAGCGGGAGATGGTGAGCAGTTCTTC.

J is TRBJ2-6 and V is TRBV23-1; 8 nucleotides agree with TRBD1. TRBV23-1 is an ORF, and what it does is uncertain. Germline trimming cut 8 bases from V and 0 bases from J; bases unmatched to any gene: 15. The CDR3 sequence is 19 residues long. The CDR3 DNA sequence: TGCGCCAGCTCCCTGTCCCCCGGGACAGGTCTCTCTGGGGCCAACGTCCTGACTTTC. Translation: CASSLSPGTGLSGANVLTF.

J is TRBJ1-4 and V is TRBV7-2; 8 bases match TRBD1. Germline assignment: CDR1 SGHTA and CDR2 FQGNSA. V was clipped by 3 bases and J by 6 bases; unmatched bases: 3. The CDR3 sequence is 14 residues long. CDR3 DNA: TGTGCCAGCAGCTTCGACAGGGGCGATGAAAAACTGTTTTTT. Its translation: CASSFDRGDEKLFF. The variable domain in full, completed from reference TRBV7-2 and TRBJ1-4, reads GAGVSQSPSNKVTEKGKDVELRCDPISGHTALYWYRQSLGQGLEFLIYFQGNSAPDKSGLPSDRFSAERTGGSVSTLTIQRTQQEDSAVYLCASSFDRGDEKLFFGSGTQLSVL.

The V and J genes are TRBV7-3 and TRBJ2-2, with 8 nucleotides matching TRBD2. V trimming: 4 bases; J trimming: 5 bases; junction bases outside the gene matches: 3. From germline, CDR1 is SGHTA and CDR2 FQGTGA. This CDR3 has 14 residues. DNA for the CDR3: TGTGCCAGCAGCTCGCTAGCGGGTACCGGGGAGCTGTTTTTT. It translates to CASSSLAGTGELFF.

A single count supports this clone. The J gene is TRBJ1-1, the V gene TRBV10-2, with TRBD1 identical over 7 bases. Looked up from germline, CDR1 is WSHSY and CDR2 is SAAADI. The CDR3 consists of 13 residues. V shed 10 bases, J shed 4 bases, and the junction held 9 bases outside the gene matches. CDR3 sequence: CATKQGWGTEAFF. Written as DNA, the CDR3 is TGCGCCACCAAACAGGGGTGGGGCACTGAAGCTTTCTTT.

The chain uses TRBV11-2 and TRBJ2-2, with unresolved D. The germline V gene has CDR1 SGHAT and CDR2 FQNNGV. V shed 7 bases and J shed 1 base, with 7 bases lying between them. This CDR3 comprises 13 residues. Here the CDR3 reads CASNPGNTGELFF. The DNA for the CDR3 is TGTGCCAGCAATCCAGGGAACACCGGGGAGCTGTTTTTT.

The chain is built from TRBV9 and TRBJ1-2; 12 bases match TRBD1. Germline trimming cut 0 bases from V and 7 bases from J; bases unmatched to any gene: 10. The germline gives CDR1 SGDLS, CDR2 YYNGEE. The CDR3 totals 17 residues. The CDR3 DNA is TGTGCCAGCAGCGTAGGCCTCTCCGGGACAGGGGGCGGTGGCTACACCTTC. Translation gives CASSVGLSGTGGGGYTF.

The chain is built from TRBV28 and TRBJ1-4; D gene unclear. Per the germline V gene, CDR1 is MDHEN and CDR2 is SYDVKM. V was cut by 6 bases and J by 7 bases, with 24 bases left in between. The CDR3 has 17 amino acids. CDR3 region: CASRSPELRVGGEKLFF. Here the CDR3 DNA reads TGTGCCAGCAGAAGTCCGGAGCTGCGAGTGGGAGGTGAAAAACTGTTTTTT.

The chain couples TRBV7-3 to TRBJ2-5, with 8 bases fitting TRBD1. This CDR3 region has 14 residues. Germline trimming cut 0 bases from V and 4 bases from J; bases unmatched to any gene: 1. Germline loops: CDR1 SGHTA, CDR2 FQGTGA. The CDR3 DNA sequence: TGTGCCAGCAGCTTAACAGGACAGGGAGAGACCCAGTACTTC. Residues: CASSLTGQGETQYF.

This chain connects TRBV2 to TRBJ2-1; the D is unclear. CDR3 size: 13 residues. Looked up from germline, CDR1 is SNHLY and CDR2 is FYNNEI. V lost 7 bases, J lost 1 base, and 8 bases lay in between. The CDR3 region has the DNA TGTGCCAGCAAGCGAGAATCCTACAATGAGCAGTTCTTC. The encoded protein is CASKRESYNEQFF. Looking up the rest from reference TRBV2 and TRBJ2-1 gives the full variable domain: EPEVTQTPSHQVTQMGQEVILRCVPISNHLYFYWYRQILGQKVEFLVSFYNNEISEKSEIFDDQFSVERPDGSNFTLKIRSTKLEDSAMYFCASKRESYNEQFFGPGTRLTVL.

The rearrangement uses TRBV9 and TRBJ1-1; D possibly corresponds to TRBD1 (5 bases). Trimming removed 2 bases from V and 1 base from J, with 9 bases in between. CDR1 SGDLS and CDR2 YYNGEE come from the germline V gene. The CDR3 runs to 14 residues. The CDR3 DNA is TGTGCCAGCAGCGTGACACAGGCGAACACTGAAGCTTTCTTT. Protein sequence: CASSVTQANTEAFF.

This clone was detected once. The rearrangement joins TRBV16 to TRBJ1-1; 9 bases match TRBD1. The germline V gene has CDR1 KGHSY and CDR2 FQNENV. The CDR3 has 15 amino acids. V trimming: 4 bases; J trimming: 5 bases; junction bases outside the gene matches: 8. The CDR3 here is CASSPSGQGKTEAFF. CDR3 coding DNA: TGTGCCAGCAGCCCCTCGGGACAGGGAAAAACTGAAGCTTTCTTT.

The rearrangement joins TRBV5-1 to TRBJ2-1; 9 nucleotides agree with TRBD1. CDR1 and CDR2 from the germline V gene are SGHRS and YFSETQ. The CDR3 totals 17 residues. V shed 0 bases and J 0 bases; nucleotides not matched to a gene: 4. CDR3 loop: CASSLGLGQGSYNEQFF. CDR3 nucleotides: TGCGCCAGCAGCTTGGGTCTGGGACAGGGCTCCTACAATGAGCAGTTCTTC. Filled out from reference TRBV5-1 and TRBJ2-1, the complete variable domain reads KAGVTQTPRYLIKTRGQQVTLSCSPISGHRSVSWYQQTPGQGLQFLFEYFSETQRNKGNFPGRFSGRQFSNSRSEMNVSTLELGDSALYLCASSLGLGQGSYNEQFFGPGTRLTVL.

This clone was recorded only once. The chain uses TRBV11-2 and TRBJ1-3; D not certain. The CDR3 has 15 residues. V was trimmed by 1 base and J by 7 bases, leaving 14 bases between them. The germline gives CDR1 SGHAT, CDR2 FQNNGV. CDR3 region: CASSLAVGSFNTIYF. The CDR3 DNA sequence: TGTGCCAGCAGCTTAGCAGTGGGGAGTTTCAACACCATATATTTT.

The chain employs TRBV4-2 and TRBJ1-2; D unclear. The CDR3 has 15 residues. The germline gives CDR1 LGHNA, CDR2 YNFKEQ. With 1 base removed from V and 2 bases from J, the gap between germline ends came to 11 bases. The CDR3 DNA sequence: TGTGCCAGCAGCCAAGGGCCCCGGGAGAACTATGGCTACACCTTC. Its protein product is CASSQGPRENYGYTF.

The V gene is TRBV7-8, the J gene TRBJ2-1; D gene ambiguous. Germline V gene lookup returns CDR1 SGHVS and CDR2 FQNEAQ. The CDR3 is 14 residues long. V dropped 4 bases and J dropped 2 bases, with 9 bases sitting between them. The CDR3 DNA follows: TGTGCCAGCAGCTGGGCTTCTACCTACAATGAGCAGTTCTTC. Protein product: CASSWASTYNEQFF.

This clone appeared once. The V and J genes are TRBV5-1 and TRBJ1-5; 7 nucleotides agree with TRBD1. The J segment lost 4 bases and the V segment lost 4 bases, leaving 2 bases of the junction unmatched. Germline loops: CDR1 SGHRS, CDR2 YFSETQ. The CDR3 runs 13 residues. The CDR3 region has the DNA TGCGCCAGCAGCGTACAGGGGAATCAGCCCCAGCATTTT. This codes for CASSVQGNQPQHF.

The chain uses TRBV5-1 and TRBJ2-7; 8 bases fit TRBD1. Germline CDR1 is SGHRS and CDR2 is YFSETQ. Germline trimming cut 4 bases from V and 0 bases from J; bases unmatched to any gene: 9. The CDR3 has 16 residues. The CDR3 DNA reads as TGCGCCAGCAGCCCAGGACAGGGCTCAAACTCCTACGAGCAGTACTTC. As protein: CASSPGQGSNSYEQYF.

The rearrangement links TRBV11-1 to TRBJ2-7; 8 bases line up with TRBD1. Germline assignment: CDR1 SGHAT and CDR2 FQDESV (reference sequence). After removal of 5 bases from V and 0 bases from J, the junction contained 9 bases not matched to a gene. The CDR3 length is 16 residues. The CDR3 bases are TGTGCCAGCAGCGCAATGCGACAGGGGTCCTCCTACGAGCAGTACTTC. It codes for CASSAMRQGSSYEQYF.

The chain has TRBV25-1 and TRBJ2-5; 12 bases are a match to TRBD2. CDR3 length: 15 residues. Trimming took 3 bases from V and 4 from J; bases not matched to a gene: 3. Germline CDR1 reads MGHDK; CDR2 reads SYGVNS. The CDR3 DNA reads TGTGCCAGCAGTGAGACTAGCGGGAGAAGAGAGACCCAGTACTTC. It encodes CASSETSGRRETQYF.

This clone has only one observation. This CDR3 is CASTPRGAGNQPQHF. In DNA, the CDR3 is TGTGCCAGCACTCCTCGGGGGGCAGGCAATCAGCCCCAGCATTTT. The chain couples TRBV28 to TRBJ1-5; maybe TRBD1 (6 bases). This CDR3 comprises 15 residues. Per the germline V gene, CDR1 is MDHEN and CDR2 is SYDVKM. Deletions cut 7 bases from V and 2 bases from J, with 15 bases between.